This T cell receptor (beta chain) was retrieved from a study of T cell repertoires in cytomegalovirus infection. TCRdb re-analysed the reads in MiXCR, keeping a single row per CDR3 protein. The sample yields under 350,000 distinct CDR3 sequences, less than 25% seen once. Notes on this clonotype: Its antigen is currently unknown. A much bigger clone sits one base away, suggesting this may be a read error. The conserved final phenylalanine or tryptophan is absent from the CDR3, which likely points to a read error.

There are 14 residues in the CDR3. The germline CDR1 and CDR2 sequences are MNHEY and SVGEGT. V gave up 0 bases and J gave up 9 bases; unmatched junction bases: 7. The starting material was cultured PBMCs, obtained from culture after CMV antigen stimulation. The chain recombines TRBV6-2 or TRBV6-3 with TRBJ2-5; 7 nucleotides agree with TRBD1. The receptor was derived from a human donor in good health (CMV status not recorded). Some clones in this sample may be carry-over from other donors' samples. The CDR3 sequence: CASSYSLSQGAQYI. Here the CDR3 DNA reads TGTGCCAGCAGTTACTCGCTATCCCAGGGGGCCCAGTACATC.